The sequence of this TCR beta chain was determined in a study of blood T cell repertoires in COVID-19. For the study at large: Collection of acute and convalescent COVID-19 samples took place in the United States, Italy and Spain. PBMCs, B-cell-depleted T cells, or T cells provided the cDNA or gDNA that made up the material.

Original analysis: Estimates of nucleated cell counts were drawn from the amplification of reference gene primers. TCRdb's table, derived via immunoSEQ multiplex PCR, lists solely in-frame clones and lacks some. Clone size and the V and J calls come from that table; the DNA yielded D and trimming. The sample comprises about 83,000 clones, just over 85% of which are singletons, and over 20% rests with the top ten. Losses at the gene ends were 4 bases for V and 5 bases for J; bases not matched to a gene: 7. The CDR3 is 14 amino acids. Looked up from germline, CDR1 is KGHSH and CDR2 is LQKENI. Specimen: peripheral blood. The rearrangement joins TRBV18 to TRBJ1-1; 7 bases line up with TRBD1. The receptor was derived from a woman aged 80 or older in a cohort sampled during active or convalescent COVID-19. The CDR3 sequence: CASSQEQGNTEAFF. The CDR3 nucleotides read TGTGCCAGCTCACAAGAACAGGGGAATACTGAAGCTTTCTTT. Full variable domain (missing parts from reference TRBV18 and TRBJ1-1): NAGVMQNPRHLVRRRGQEARLRCSPMKGHSHVYWYRQLPEEGLKFMVYLQKENIIDESGMPKERFSAEFPKEGPSILRIQQVVRGDSAAYFCASSQEQGNTEAFFGQGTRLTVV.